What follows are 15 T cell receptor beta chains derived from one specimen sequenced in a study of shared clonotypes between healthy human individuals. The table came from immunoSEQ multiplex PCR; TCRdb's copy has only in-frame clones and leaves some out. This sample has some 480,000 clones, with 70% to 85% found just once. Material for sequencing was PBMCs. Receptors originate from a woman between 40 and 55 years old in good health. Some clones in this sample may be carry-over from other donors' samples.

This clone was found a few times. V is TRBV5-8 and J is TRBJ2-5; tentatively, D is TRBD2 (5 bases). The CDR3 runs 13 residues. The germline V gene has CDR1 SGHTS and CDR2 YDEGEE. V was shortened by 1 base and J by 5 bases, with 9 bases between the two germline ends. The CDR3 loop is CASSLPGSETQYF. The CDR3 region has the DNA TGTGCCAGCAGCTTGCCGGGGAGCGAGACCCAGTACTTC.

CDR3 in DNA: TGTGCCAGCAGTTTATCCGGGGAGCCCCAGCATTTT. This sequence encodes CASSLSGEPQHF. The rearrangement joins TRBV2 to TRBJ1-5; D is uncertain. Trimming cost V 5 bases and J 8 bases, with 10 bases left between them. Germline V lookup: CDR1 SNHLY, CDR2 FYNNEI. This CDR3 is built from 12 residues.

The chain recombines TRBV28 with TRBJ2-1; the match to TRBD2 covers 9 bases. Germline CDR1 and CDR2: MDHEN and SYDVKM. The CDR3 covers 16 residues. With V trimmed by 2 bases and J by 8 bases, 10 bases remained unmatched. The CDR3: CASSLGRTSGFHEQFF. The CDR3 coding sequence is TGTGCCAGCAGTTTAGGGCGAACTAGCGGGTTCCATGAGCAGTTCTTC.

This clone was seen once. Possible read error: a much larger clone is one base away. V is TRBV19 and J is TRBJ2-7; TRBD1 aligns across 11 bases. V was pared by 5 bases and J by 12 bases, with 12 bases of the junction left unmatched. This CDR3 has 14 amino acids. CDR1 and CDR2 (germline): LNHDA, SQIVND (reference sequence). CDR3 nucleotide sequence: TGTGCCAGTAGTTCAGGACAGGGGGCATCTATGGTGTACTTC. It yields the protein CASSSGQGASMVYF.

This chain connects TRBV7-3 to TRBJ2-1, with 7 bases identical to TRBD2. The V gene's germline CDR1 is SGHTA and CDR2 FQGTGA. This CDR3 contains 14 residues. V shed 4 bases and J 5 bases; nucleotides not matched to a gene: 5. Written as DNA, the CDR3 is TGTGCCAGCAGCTCCGGACTAGGGAACAATGAGCAGTTCTTC. Translated: CASSSGLGNNEQFF.

The gene calls are TRBV27 and TRBJ2-3; D unclear. The CDR3 has 13 amino acids. Germline V CDR1 and CDR2: MNHEY, SMNVEV (reference sequence). The V end was cut by 1 base, the J end by 5 bases, with 7 bases between. The chain's CDR3 is CASSLLEKDTQYF. The CDR3 coding sequence is TGTGCCAGCAGTTTATTAGAGAAAGATACGCAGTATTTT.

The chain links TRBV19 to TRBJ1-4; D remains unclear. This CDR3 is built from 13 residues. V was pared by 3 bases and J by 11 bases, with 13 bases between. Looked up from germline, CDR1 is LNHDA and CDR2 is SQIVND (reference sequence). As DNA, the CDR3 is TGTGCCAGTAGTATTCTGGCAGGAGAGAAACTGTTTTTT. This gives the protein CASSILAGEKLFF.

This clone was picked up many times. The V and J genes are TRBV6-4 and TRBJ2-2, with D perhaps given as TRBD1 or TRBD2 (5 bases each). This CDR3 comprises 14 residues. V gave up 6 bases and J gave up 3 bases, with 11 bases separating them. The V gene's germline CDR1 is MRHNA and CDR2 SNTAGT. The chain's CDR3 is CASRSGTDTGELFF. CDR3 bases: TGTGCCAGCAGGTCAGGGACGGACACCGGGGAGCTGTTTTTT.

DNA for the CDR3: TGTGCCAGTAGTATCCGGACAGGGGATGAGACCCAGTACTTC. The encoded protein is CASSIRTGDETQYF. The V call is TRBV19, the J call TRBJ2-5; TRBD1 agrees at 9 bases. In germline, CDR1 is LNHDA, CDR2 SQIVND (reference sequence). CDR3 length equals 14 residues. V lost 3 bases and J lost 5; bases outside the gene matches: 4.

The chain couples TRBV30 to TRBJ2-1; D gene uncertain. Germline CDR1 reads GTSNPN; CDR2 reads SVGIG (reference sequence). The V end was cut by 0 bases, the J end by 7 bases, with 4 bases between. The CDR3 sequence is 11 residues long. CDR3 DNA sequence: TGTGCCTGGAGTGTACCAAATGAGCAGTTCTTC. Its translation: CAWSVPNEQFF. The full variable domain, with the rest looked up from reference TRBV30 and TRBJ2-1, is SQTIHQWPATLVQPVGSPLSLECTVEGTSNPNLYWYRQAAGRGLQLLFYSVGIGQISSEVPQNLSASRPQDRQFILSSKKLLLSDSGFYLCAWSVPNEQFFGPGTRLTVL.

V is TRBV5-4 and J is TRBJ2-3; 7 bases are shared with TRBD2. CDR1 and CDR2 (germline): SGHNT, YYREEE (reference sequence). The CDR3 has 14 residues. After removal of 9 bases from V and 0 bases from J, the junction contained 7 bases not matched to a gene. The CDR3: CATARDYSTDTQYF. DNA for the CDR3: TGTGCCACCGCCCGGGACTATAGCACAGATACGCAGTATTTT.

This clone was seen once. This chain uses TRBV15 with TRBJ1-4; D not certain. CDR1 is LNHNV and CDR2 is YYDKDF in the germline V gene (reference sequence). This CDR3 comprises 12 residues. The germline V and J ends were trimmed by 1 base and 8 bases, with 5 bases remaining between them. In DNA form, the CDR3 reads TGTGCCACCAGCAGAGCACAGGAAAAACTGTTTTTT. Its translation: CATSRAQEKLFF.

The chain joins TRBV19 to TRBJ2-1; 10 bases fit TRBD2. The CDR3 covers 15 residues. The V and J ends lost 7 bases and 5 bases, in that order; junction bases with no gene match: 8. Germline assignment: CDR1 LNHDA and CDR2 SQIVND (reference sequence). As DNA, the CDR3 is TGTGCCAGTACCCGGGGACTAGCGAATAACAATGAGCAGTTCTTC. This encodes CASTRGLANNNEQFF.

CDR3 sequence: CASSMGDGPYTQYF. CDR3 bases: TGTGCCAGCTCTATGGGGGACGGTCCGTATACGCAGTATTTT. This chain uses TRBV6-4 with TRBJ2-3; D is perhaps TRBD1 or TRBD2 (5 bases each). V was shortened by 8 bases and J by 7 bases, with 19 bases between the two germline ends. CDR1 is MRHNA, CDR2 SNTAGT, per germline. The CDR3 consists of 14 residues.

The rearrangement links TRBV29-1 to TRBJ2-5; 7 positions agree with TRBD2. Germline CDR1 SQVTM, CDR2 ANQGSEA. The CDR3 consists of 13 residues. V was pared by 6 bases and J by 4 bases, with 8 bases of the junction left unmatched. CDR3 protein: CSVGDYRGETQYF. The CDR3 bases are TGCAGCGTGGGGGACTACCGCGGAGAGACCCAGTACTTC.